The rows below give T cell receptor beta chains drawn from one sample of a study of shared clonotypes between healthy human individuals. Profiled with immunoSEQ multiplex PCR; TCRdb holds only in-frame clones, not every one. The sample includes hundreds of thousands of clones, roughly 95% seen only once; the top ten take 0.11%. The specimen was naive CD8+ T cells sorted from blood. The receptors stem from a woman aged 25 to 39 in good health. Each CDR3 is given with its conserved first and last residue. Where a row states a size, it is once, few, many or the class of an expanded clone; other rows omit it.

cdr3_aa: CASGRQANQPQHF; j_call: TRBJ1-5; cdr3_length: 13; v_call: TRBV2; clone_size: -
cdr3_aa: CASSFTGPPYEQYF; j_call: TRBJ2-7; cdr3_length: 14; v_call: TRBV6-5; clone_size: -
cdr3_aa: CASSPNAPTRQETEAFF; j_call: TRBJ1-1; cdr3_length: 17; v_call: TRBV5-6; clone_size: once
cdr3_aa: CASSLRQSLYEQYF; j_call: TRBJ2-7; cdr3_length: 14; v_call: TRBV27; clone_size: -
cdr3_aa: CASSRRTSGSLYQETQYF; j_call: TRBJ2-5; cdr3_length: 18; v_call: TRBV7-9; clone_size: -
cdr3_aa: CASSRGQGNSPLHF; j_call: TRBJ1-6; cdr3_length: 14; v_call: TRBV27; clone_size: -
cdr3_aa: CASSLLGSSGSSYNEQFF; j_call: TRBJ2-1; cdr3_length: 18; v_call: TRBV27; clone_size: -
cdr3_aa: CASSPNSGVETQYF; j_call: TRBJ2-5; cdr3_length: 14; v_call: TRBV18; clone_size: -
cdr3_aa: CASRRDGNQPQHF; j_call: TRBJ1-5; cdr3_length: 13; v_call: TRBV28; clone_size: once
cdr3_aa: CASSLGTGREKLFF; j_call: TRBJ1-4; cdr3_length: 14; v_call: TRBV13; clone_size: -
cdr3_aa: CASRRTGYNSPLHF; j_call: TRBJ1-6; cdr3_length: 14; v_call: TRBV5-6; clone_size: -
cdr3_aa: CASSTSPFGVTEAFF; j_call: TRBJ1-1; cdr3_length: 15; v_call: TRBV28; clone_size: -
cdr3_aa: CASSAPGRAYEQYF; j_call: TRBJ2-7; cdr3_length: 14; v_call: TRBV27; clone_size: -
cdr3_aa: CASSFDGSVGEQYF; j_call: TRBJ2-7; cdr3_length: 14; v_call: TRBV27; clone_size: few
cdr3_aa: CASGGGLNTEAFF; j_call: TRBJ1-1; cdr3_length: 13; v_call: TRBV6-1; clone_size: once
cdr3_aa: CASSPTGMNSPLHF; j_call: TRBJ1-6; cdr3_length: 14; v_call: TRBV6-5; clone_size: -
cdr3_aa: CASSQEGDSGISTGTQYF; j_call: TRBJ2-3; cdr3_length: 18; v_call: TRBV4-1; clone_size: -
cdr3_aa: CASIGRGGYGYTF; j_call: TRBJ1-2; cdr3_length: 13; v_call: TRBV2; clone_size: -
cdr3_aa: CATSRSLQGEQPQHF; j_call: TRBJ1-5; cdr3_length: 15; v_call: TRBV15; clone_size: -
cdr3_aa: CASSLGLAGVSEQYF; j_call: TRBJ2-7; cdr3_length: 15; v_call: TRBV7-6; clone_size: -
cdr3_aa: CASSPDRGGTEAFF; j_call: TRBJ1-1; cdr3_length: 14; v_call: TRBV7-9; clone_size: once
cdr3_aa: CATSRAGVGGWPNEKLFF; j_call: TRBJ1-4; cdr3_length: 18; v_call: TRBV15; clone_size: -
cdr3_aa: CASSLDRGNKNTQYF; j_call: TRBJ2-3; cdr3_length: 15; v_call: TRBV5-1; clone_size: -
cdr3_aa: CASSSLQGGTEAFF; j_call: TRBJ1-1; cdr3_length: 14; v_call: TRBV7-9; clone_size: -
cdr3_aa: CSVGDREYEQPQHF; j_call: TRBJ1-5; cdr3_length: 14; v_call: TRBV29-1; clone_size: -
cdr3_aa: CANQHLDRGSTEAFF; j_call: TRBJ1-1; cdr3_length: 15; v_call: TRBV7-2; clone_size: -
cdr3_aa: CASSLGQGNQPQHF; j_call: TRBJ1-5; cdr3_length: 14; v_call: TRBV7-9; clone_size: -
cdr3_aa: CASRPPYTYEQYF; j_call: TRBJ2-7; cdr3_length: 13; v_call: TRBV11-2; clone_size: -
cdr3_aa: CASSREQGGLTEAFF; j_call: TRBJ1-1; cdr3_length: 15; v_call: TRBV19; clone_size: -
cdr3_aa: CASSQVEYREWPTDTQYF; j_call: TRBJ2-3; cdr3_length: 18; v_call: TRBV4-2; clone_size: -
cdr3_aa: CASSFTGVNTEAFF; j_call: TRBJ1-1; cdr3_length: 14; v_call: TRBV28; clone_size: -
cdr3_aa: CASSWGTGGYEQYF; j_call: TRBJ2-7; cdr3_length: 14; v_call: TRBV5-1; clone_size: -
cdr3_aa: CASSEMASGFGSTDTQYF; j_call: TRBJ2-3; cdr3_length: 18; v_call: TRBV2; clone_size: -
cdr3_aa: CASSHILAGGYEQYF; j_call: -; cdr3_length: 15; v_call: TRBV4-1; clone_size: -
cdr3_aa: CASSPTYNEQFF; j_call: TRBJ2-1; cdr3_length: 12; v_call: TRBV7-8; clone_size: -
cdr3_aa: CASSPRDRRQGGTGTEAFF; j_call: TRBJ1-1; cdr3_length: 19; v_call: TRBV9; clone_size: -
cdr3_aa: CASSERGGYEKLFF; j_call: TRBJ1-4; cdr3_length: 14; v_call: TRBV6-1; clone_size: -
cdr3_aa: CASRARQEPDTQYF; j_call: TRBJ2-3; cdr3_length: 14; v_call: TRBV21-1; clone_size: -
cdr3_aa: CSVVLEETQYF; j_call: TRBJ2-5; cdr3_length: 11; v_call: TRBV29-1; clone_size: -
cdr3_aa: CASSATSGYEQYF; j_call: TRBJ2-7; cdr3_length: 13; v_call: TRBV9; clone_size: -
cdr3_aa: CASSVGGTVNTEAFF; j_call: TRBJ1-1; cdr3_length: 15; v_call: TRBV9; clone_size: -
cdr3_aa: CASSDGLAGRAYEQYF; j_call: TRBJ2-7; cdr3_length: 16; v_call: TRBV6-6; clone_size: -
cdr3_aa: CASKNGLANYEQYF; j_call: TRBJ2-7; cdr3_length: 14; v_call: TRBV6-1; clone_size: -
cdr3_aa: CASSWAMNRELFF; j_call: TRBJ2-2; cdr3_length: 13; v_call: TRBV5-1; clone_size: once